Below, 5 T cell receptor beta chains from the same sample are listed, as sequenced in a study of OX40 agonist ivuxolimab in advanced cancers. The repertoire was sequenced with immunoSEQ multiplex PCR; TCRdb's copy has only in-frame clones and lacks some. Among 45,000 to 55,000 clones listed, approximately 81% were seen once. The starting material was CD4+ or CD8+ T cells sorted from blood, obtained in a trial of the OX40 agonist ivuxolimab. The receptors stem from an adult with an advanced solid tumor such as melanoma, head and neck, liver or kidney cancer.

The V and J genes are TRBV9 and TRBJ1-6; 8 bases are shared with TRBD1. CDR3 length: 16 residues. Germline CDR1 and CDR2: SGDLS and YYNGEE. The V segment lost 7 bases and the J segment 8 bases; nucleotides outside the gene matches: 14. The CDR3 loop is CASGQGANRFDSPLHF. The CDR3 bases are TGTGCCAGCGGTCAGGGGGCGAACAGATTCGATTCACCCCTCCACTTT.

CDR3 in DNA: TGTGCCAGCAGTGAAGTGGGGGCTAATGAAAAACTGTTTTTT. Protein sequence: CASSEVGANEKLFF. The gene calls are TRBV6-1 and TRBJ1-4, with D perhaps matching TRBD1 (5 bases). The CDR3 is 14 amino acids. Germline V gives CDR1 MNHNS, CDR2 SASEGT. Trimming stripped 1 base from V and 3 bases from J, with 6 bases between.

V gene TRBV10-3 combines with J gene TRBJ2-7, with D possibly called TRBD1 or TRBD2 (5 bases each). V lost 4 bases, J lost 4 bases, and 17 bases lay in between. The CDR3 has 15 amino acids. Germline CDR1 is ENHRY and CDR2 is SYGVKD. The CDR3 nucleotides are TGTGCCATCAGTGCCGCTGGGGCGAGGGGATACGAGCAGTACTTC. It translates to CAISAAGARGYEQYF.

This clone is medium-sized. The chain combines TRBV5-1 with TRBJ2-7, with TRBD1 matching 7 bases. V lost 2 bases, J lost 4 bases, and 9 bases stayed unmatched. There are 15 residues in the CDR3. Germline lookup yields CDR1 SGHRS and CDR2 YFSETQ. The CDR3 sequence is CASSLSVAGGYEQYF. The CDR3 DNA reads as TGCGCCAGCAGCTTATCGGTAGCAGGGGGATACGAGCAGTACTTC.

CDR3 region: CASSLLAGGSTDTQYF. Written as DNA, the CDR3 is TGTGCCAGCAGCTTACTAGCGGGAGGCTCGACAGATACGCAGTATTTT. The V gene is TRBV7-9, the J gene TRBJ2-3, with 11 bases lining up with TRBD2. The trim removed 2 bases at V and 3 bases at J, leaving 4 bases unmatched. Germline V lookup: CDR1 SEHNR, CDR2 FQNEAQ (reference sequence). The CDR3 length is 16 residues.